The clone carrying this T cell receptor beta chain has only a few counts. Antigen specificity is unknown. This specimen belongs to a study of cytomegalovirus exposure and HLA in healthy donors. Germline V gene lookup returns CDR1 WNHNN and CDR2 SYGVQD (reference sequence). This CDR3 is 15 amino acids long. V was trimmed by 7 bases and J by 0 bases, leaving 13 bases between them. Primers for the PCR totalled 60 Vbeta and 13 Jbeta. TCRdb's table, derived via immunoSEQ multiplex PCR, lists solely in-frame clones and lacks some. This table holds 150,000 or so clones, roughly 70% found once. Study-wide results and limits: There were reportedly fewer N-insertions in an Asian-associated ancestry cluster than the roughly 670-donor mean, in a later analysis. In an earlier analysis, in some 600 donors, most V segments appeared productive either ~87% or ~30% of the time. Sequencing likely generated an artifact that appeared as a cluster of highly shared sequence variants.

The origin of this receptor is a man aged 25 to 40 in good health and CMV-seronegative. The sample was PBMCs. This rearrangement joins TRBV10-1 to TRBJ1-5; D is possibly TRBD1 (5 bases). DNA for the CDR3: TGCGCCAGCATTATCCTGGGGCCTAGCAATCAGCCCCAGCATTTT. This translates into CASIILGPSNQPQHF.